The 22 T cell receptor beta chains below come from one sample, sequenced in a study of cytomegalovirus exposure and HLA in healthy donors. The study ran its PCR with 60 Vbeta and 13 Jbeta primers. Libraries were prepared by immunoSEQ multiplex PCR; TCRdb keeps only in-frame clonotypes and omits some of them. Of 150,000 to 200,000 clones in the sample, about four fifths were seen once. The source material was PBMCs. These receptors all stem from a young woman in good health and CMV-seropositive.

J is TRBJ2-7 and V is TRBV5-5, with 11 bases matching TRBD2. The CDR3 has 15 amino acids. CDR1 is SGHKS, CDR2 YYEKEE, per germline (reference sequence). The J segment lost 3 bases and the V segment lost 0 bases, leaving 2 bases of the junction unmatched. CDR3 sequence: CASSLGLAGLYEQYF. The CDR3 bases are TGTGCCAGCAGCTTGGGACTAGCGGGACTCTACGAGCAGTACTTC.

This clone was detected a few times. The rearrangement uses TRBV13 and TRBJ2-7; 9 nucleotides align to TRBD1. Trimming took 8 bases from V and 4 from J; bases not matched to a gene: 9. This CDR3 has 14 residues. The V gene's germline CDR1 is PRHDT and CDR2 FYEKMQ (reference sequence). In DNA form, the CDR3 reads TGTGCCAGCTCCCTAGGGACAGGGTATTACGAGCAGTACTTC. Its translation is CASSLGTGYYEQYF. Drawing the rest from reference TRBV13 and TRBJ2-7, the complete variable domain is AAGVIQSPRHLIKEKRETATLKCYPIPRHDTVYWYQQGPGQDPQFLISFYEKMQSDKGSIPDRFSAQQFSDYHSELNMSSLELGDSALYFCASSLGTGYYEQYFGPGTRLTVT.

V and J are TRBV19 and TRBJ1-1, with 8 bases aligning to TRBD1. Germline V gene data show CDR1 as LNHDA and CDR2 as SQIVND (reference sequence). This CDR3 has 17 amino acids. V dropped 4 bases and J dropped 1; count of bases not matched to a gene: 11. CDR3 residues: CASSTIDRGGQNTEAFF. CDR3 sequence (DNA): TGTGCCAGTAGTACCATCGACAGGGGCGGGCAGAACACTGAAGCTTTCTTT.

The chain joins TRBV2 to TRBJ2-5, with TRBD2 identical over 9 bases. This CDR3 is built from 15 residues. V trimming: 7 bases; J trimming: 4 bases; junction bases outside the gene matches: 10. Germline lookup yields CDR1 SNHLY and CDR2 FYNNEI. CDR3 loop: CASMRAGGGRETQYF. The CDR3 coding sequence is TGTGCCAGCATGAGAGCGGGGGGCGGCCGAGAGACCCAGTACTTC.

This clone was seen only a few times. V usage is TRBV10-2 and J usage is TRBJ1-1; 8 bases map to TRBD1. The ends lost 6 bases at V and 7 bases at J; junction bases unmatched: 1. The CDR3 extends over 11 amino acids. Germline V gene data show CDR1 as WSHSY and CDR2 as SAAADI. CDR3 protein: CASRGTGEAFF. The DNA of the CDR3 is TGCGCCAGCAGGGGGACAGGTGAAGCTTTCTTT.

This chain joins TRBV28 and TRBJ2-7; 8 positions agree with TRBD1. The ends lost 3 bases at V and 4 bases at J; junction bases unmatched: 5. The CDR3 totals 14 residues. The germline gives CDR1 MDHEN, CDR2 SYDVKM. The CDR3 DNA reads TGTGCCAGCAGTTTCCCGGGACAGGTTTACGAGCAGTACTTC. It translates to CASSFPGQVYEQYF.

The V call is TRBV27, the J call TRBJ2-7, with 14 bases that match TRBD2. Per the germline V gene, CDR1 is MNHEY and CDR2 is SMNVEV (reference sequence). Trimming at V came to 10 bases and at J to 3 bases, leaving 5 bases not matched to a gene. The CDR3 runs 14 residues. CDR3 DNA: TGTGCCACCCTGGGGACTAGCGGGGGCTACGAGCAGTACTTC. It is translated as CATLGTSGGYEQYF.

V gene TRBV10-3 combines with J gene TRBJ1-1, with D uncertain. The CDR3 runs to 15 residues. The germline gives CDR1 ENHRY, CDR2 SYGVKD. V lost 4 bases and J 1 base, leaving 13 bases between the germline ends. CDR3: CAISATERPNTEAFF. The CDR3, as DNA: TGTGCCATCAGTGCCACCGAGAGGCCGAACACTGAAGCTTTCTTT.

The rearrangement uses TRBV5-5 and TRBJ1-6, with no clear D. The V end lost 2 bases, the J end lost 8 bases, and 14 bases lay between the germline ends. The CDR3 contains 15 residues. The germline gives CDR1 SGHKS, CDR2 YYEKEE (reference sequence). The CDR3 DNA follows: TGTGCCAGCAGCTTTCGCGGAAATGTCGATTCACCCCTCCACTTT. Its translation: CASSFRGNVDSPLHF.

This clone was detected only once. V and J are TRBV2 and TRBJ2-3, with 9 bases that match TRBD1. V was clipped by 8 bases and J by 5 bases; unmatched bases: 8. Germline V lookup: CDR1 SNHLY, CDR2 FYNNEI. The CDR3 runs to 14 residues. This CDR3 is CASFRDRVKDTQYF. The DNA for the CDR3 is TGTGCCAGCTTCCGGGACAGGGTAAAAGATACGCAGTATTTT.

The rearrangement uses TRBV7-2 and TRBJ1-2; 10 bases line up with TRBD1. The CDR3 totals 15 residues. Trimming removed 5 bases from V and 8 bases from J; junction bases left unmatched: 11. Germline lookup yields CDR1 SGHTA and CDR2 FQGNSA. CDR3 nucleotides: TGTGCCAGCAGCCTCCGGGACAGGGGTTCGGGCGGCTACACCTTC. Translation gives CASSLRDRGSGGYTF.

The chain carries TRBV16 and TRBJ1-5; D remains unclear. Germline CDR1 reads KGHSY; CDR2 reads FQNENV. This CDR3 is built from 14 residues. The V end was cut by 0 bases, the J end by 4 bases, with 7 bases between. CDR3 in amino acids: CASSQSGGNQPQHF. The CDR3 nucleotides are TGTGCCAGCAGCCAATCGGGCGGGAATCAGCCCCAGCATTTT.

J is TRBJ1-1 and V is TRBV11-2; D unclear. CDR3 size: 13 residues. From germline, CDR1 is SGHAT and CDR2 FQNNGV. V shed 3 bases and J shed 2 bases, with 7 bases lying between them. CDR3 DNA sequence: TGTGCCAGCAGCTTGTTCCCTAACACTGAAGCTTTCTTT. This encodes CASSLFPNTEAFF.

The chain joins TRBV2 to TRBJ1-1; TRBD1 aligns across 10 bases. The V segment lost 7 bases and the J segment 4 bases; nucleotides outside the gene matches: 12. Germline assignment: CDR1 SNHLY and CDR2 FYNNEI. The CDR3 loop spans 16 amino acids. This CDR3 reads CASTAAFGQGGTEAFF. The CDR3 nucleotides read TGTGCCAGCACCGCCGCCTTTGGACAGGGGGGCACTGAAGCTTTCTTT.

This clone was observed a few times. The chain is built from TRBV4-3 and TRBJ2-1, with D perhaps matching TRBD2 (5 bases). Germline CDR1 reads LGHNA; CDR2 reads YSLEER. There are 16 residues in the CDR3. Trimming took 0 bases from V and 7 from J, leaving 16 bases between them. CDR3 sequence: CASSQDYGGLQNEQFF. CDR3 nucleotide sequence: TGCGCCAGCAGCCAAGATTATGGAGGACTCCAAAATGAGCAGTTCTTC.

In regard to this clone: In the same sample, other DNA sequences code for this CDR3. The chain joins TRBV4-3 to TRBJ1-2; D is possibly TRBD1 (5 bases). This CDR3 has 14 residues. From germline, CDR1 is LGHNA and CDR2 YSLEER. V dropped 0 bases and J dropped 5 bases, with 10 bases sitting between them. The CDR3 DNA reads as TGCGCCAGCAGCCAAGATCGACAGACATATGGCTACACCTTC. It specifies CASSQDRQTYGYTF.

V is TRBV6-5 and J is TRBJ2-7; D perhaps matches TRBD1 (5 bases). This CDR3 is 15 amino acids long. The ends were cut back, 6 bases at V and 9 bases at J, with 24 bases in the middle. Germline CDR1 reads MNHEY; CDR2 reads SVGAGI. The CDR3 bases are TGTGCCAGCAGCCGGGCGGTCAGGGAAGGAAGCCCGCAGTACTTC. Protein product: CASSRAVREGSPQYF.

This clone was found a few times. Other DNA sequences in the same sample also yield this CDR3. The CDR3 loop reads CASSVESYNEQFF. The CDR3 coding sequence is TGCGCCAGCAGCGTGGAGAGTTACAATGAGCAGTTCTTC. The rearrangement links TRBV5-1 to TRBJ2-1; D not certain. The V end lost 4 bases, the J end lost 4 bases, and 9 bases lay between the germline ends. CDR1 SGHRS and CDR2 YFSETQ come from the germline V gene. This CDR3 has 13 amino acids.

Note on this clone: One end of the junction fails to match germline, which may point to a read error. The rearrangement joins TRBV5-4 to TRBJ1-4; D gene uncertain. The V gene's germline CDR1 is SGHNT and CDR2 YYREEE (reference sequence). The CDR3 contains 14 residues. The CDR3 spells CASSQDPANEKLFF. The CDR3 DNA reads TGCGCCAGCAGCCAAGATCCGGCTAATGAAAAACTGTTTTTT.

This clone was seen a few times. The chain uses TRBV2 and TRBJ2-4; D gene unclear. Germline V gives CDR1 SNHLY, CDR2 FYNNEI. V lost 0 bases to trimming and J lost 0 bases, with 12 bases between them. This CDR3 is 17 amino acids long. CDR3 DNA: TGTGCCAGCAGTGAAGCAGGCGGATTACTAGCCAAAAACATTCAGTACTTC. Its protein is CASSEAGGLLAKNIQYF.

V is TRBV7-2 and J is TRBJ2-1; tentatively, D is TRBD1 (5 bases). V shed 3 bases and J shed 8 bases, with 14 bases lying between them. The CDR3 runs to 14 residues. Germline V lookup: CDR1 SGHTA, CDR2 FQGNSA. The CDR3 DNA reads TGTGCCAGCAGCTTCCAGGCCAGCAGGGATGAGCAGTTCTTC. Residues: CASSFQASRDEQFF.

V usage is TRBV19 and J usage is TRBJ1-2, with 8 positions matching TRBD1. The junction had 3 bases not matched to a gene; V was cut back by 5 bases and J by 4 bases. This CDR3 contains 13 residues. Germline-derived CDR1 and CDR2 are LNHDA and SQIVND (reference sequence). The CDR3 reads CASSVDRGYGYTF. DNA of the CDR3: TGTGCCAGTAGTGTCGACAGGGGCTATGGCTACACCTTC.